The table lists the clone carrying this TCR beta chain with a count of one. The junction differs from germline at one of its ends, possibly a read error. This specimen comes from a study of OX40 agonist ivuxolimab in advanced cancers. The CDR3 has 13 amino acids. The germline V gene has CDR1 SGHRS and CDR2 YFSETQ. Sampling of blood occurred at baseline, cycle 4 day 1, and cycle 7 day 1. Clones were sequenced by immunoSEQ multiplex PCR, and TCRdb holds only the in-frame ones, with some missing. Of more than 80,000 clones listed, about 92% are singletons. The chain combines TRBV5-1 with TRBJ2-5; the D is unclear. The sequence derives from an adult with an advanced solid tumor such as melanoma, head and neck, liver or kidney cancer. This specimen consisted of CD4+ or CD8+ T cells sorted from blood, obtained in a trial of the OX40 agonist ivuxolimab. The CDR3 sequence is CASGLGSQETQYF. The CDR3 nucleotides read TGCGCCAGCGGCTTGGGCTCCCAAGAGACCCAGTACTTC.